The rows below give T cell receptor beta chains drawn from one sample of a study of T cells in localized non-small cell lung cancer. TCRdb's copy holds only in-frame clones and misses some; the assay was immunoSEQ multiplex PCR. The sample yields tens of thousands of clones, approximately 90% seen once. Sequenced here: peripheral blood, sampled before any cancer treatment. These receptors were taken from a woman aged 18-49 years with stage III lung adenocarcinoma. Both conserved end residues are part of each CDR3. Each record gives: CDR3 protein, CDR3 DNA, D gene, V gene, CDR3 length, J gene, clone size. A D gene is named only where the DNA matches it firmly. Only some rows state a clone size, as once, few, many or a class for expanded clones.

CDR3 protein: CASSFEQVGELFF
CDR3 DNA: TGTGCCAGCAGCTTCGAACAGGTCGGGGAGCTGTTTTTT
D gene: .
V gene: TRBV5-4
CDR3 length: 13
J gene: TRBJ2-2
clone size: .

CDR3 protein: CASSLTGSSSYNEQFF
CDR3 DNA: TGTGCCAGCAGCTTAACAGGGAGTAGCTCCTACAATGAGCAGTTCTTC
D gene: .
V gene: TRBV5-5
CDR3 length: 16
J gene: TRBJ2-1
clone size: .

CDR3 protein: CASSVGGGGGYTF
CDR3 DNA: TGTGCCAGCAGTGTGGGCGGGGGCGGGGGCTACACCTTC
D gene: .
V gene: TRBV25-1
CDR3 length: 13
J gene: TRBJ1-2
clone size: .

CDR3 protein: CASSYSVGDEQFF
CDR3 DNA: TGTGCCAGCAGTTACTCGGTGGGGGATGAGCAGTTCTTC
D gene: .
V gene: TRBV6-5
CDR3 length: 13
J gene: TRBJ2-1
clone size: once

CDR3 protein: CAWAPLAGGTDTQYF
CDR3 DNA: TGTGCCTGGGCCCCCTTAGCGGGGGGCACAGATACGCAGTATTTT
D gene: TRBD2
V gene: TRBV30
CDR3 length: 15
J gene: TRBJ2-3
clone size: .

CDR3 protein: CASSSGGALETQYF
CDR3 DNA: TGTGCCAGCAGTTCGGGGGGGGCCCTAGAGACCCAGTACTTC
D gene: TRBD2
V gene: TRBV27
CDR3 length: 14
J gene: TRBJ2-5
clone size: .

CDR3 protein: CASKDRGGSPLHF
CDR3 DNA: TGTGCCAGTAAAGACAGGGGGGGTTCACCCCTCCACTTT
D gene: TRBD1
V gene: TRBV19
CDR3 length: 13
J gene: TRBJ1-6
clone size: .

CDR3 protein: CASSTTVGGDSSGNTIYF
CDR3 DNA: TGTGCCAGCAGTACCACAGTAGGGGGGGACAGCTCTGGAAACACCATATATTTT
D gene: TRBD1
V gene: TRBV7-6
CDR3 length: 18
J gene: TRBJ1-3
clone size: once

CDR3 protein: CSARVQGEQYF
CDR3 DNA: TGCAGTGCTAGAGTGCAGGGTGAGCAGTACTTC
D gene: .
V gene: TRBV20-1
CDR3 length: 11
J gene: TRBJ2-7
clone size: .

CDR3 protein: CASSQTPGGDSPLHF
CDR3 DNA: TGTGCCAGCAGCCAAACCCCAGGGGGGGATTCACCCCTCCACTTT
D gene: TRBD1
V gene: TRBV6-6
CDR3 length: 15
J gene: TRBJ1-6
clone size: once

CDR3 protein: CASRGSRSWANVLTF
CDR3 DNA: TGTGCCAGCAGGGGATCCCGGAGCTGGGCCAACGTCCTGACTTTC
D gene: .
V gene: TRBV2
CDR3 length: 15
J gene: TRBJ2-6
clone size: .

CDR3 protein: CSVEGVSGNEQFF
CDR3 DNA: TGCAGCGTTGAAGGGGTTAGCGGGAATGAGCAGTTCTTC
D gene: TRBD2
V gene: TRBV29-1
CDR3 length: 13
J gene: TRBJ2-1
clone size: .

CDR3 protein: CASSLALTDTQYF
CDR3 DNA: TGTGCCAGCAGCTTAGCTCTCACAGATACGCAGTATTTT
D gene: .
V gene: TRBV11-3
CDR3 length: 13
J gene: TRBJ2-3
clone size: .

CDR3 protein: CASSPREGRSYNSPLHF
CDR3 DNA: TGTGCCAGCAGCCCCCGGGAGGGGCGCTCCTATAATTCACCCCTCCACTTT
D gene: .
V gene: TRBV7-8
CDR3 length: 17
J gene: TRBJ1-6
clone size: .

CDR3 protein: CATSGGSGNTIYF
CDR3 DNA: TGTGCCACCTCTGGGGGCTCTGGAAACACCATATATTTT
D gene: .
V gene: TRBV7-9
CDR3 length: 13
J gene: TRBJ1-3
clone size: .

CDR3 protein: CASSPRHGAPNYGYTF
CDR3 DNA: TGTGCCAGCAGCCCCCGGCATGGGGCACCTAACTATGGCTACACCTTC
D gene: .
V gene: TRBV9
CDR3 length: 16
J gene: TRBJ1-2
clone size: .

CDR3 protein: CAITGAAGQYF
CDR3 DNA: TGCGCCATAACAGGCGCCGCTGGACAGTACTTC
D gene: .
V gene: TRBV10-1
CDR3 length: 11
J gene: TRBJ2-7
clone size: .

CDR3 protein: CASSSGGYQETQYF
CDR3 DNA: TGCGCCAGCAGCTCCGGGGGGTACCAAGAGACCCAGTACTTC
D gene: TRBD2
V gene: TRBV5-1
CDR3 length: 14
J gene: TRBJ2-5
clone size: .

CDR3 protein: CASSLRGSYEQYF
CDR3 DNA: TGTGCCAGCAGCTTGAGGGGGTCCTACGAGCAGTACTTC
D gene: .
V gene: TRBV5-8
CDR3 length: 13
J gene: TRBJ2-7
clone size: .

CDR3 protein: CASSLGQSGYTF
CDR3 DNA: TGTGCCAGCAGCCTAGGACAGTCTGGCTACACCTTC
D gene: .
V gene: TRBV14
CDR3 length: 12
J gene: TRBJ1-2
clone size: few

CDR3 protein: CASTPGGRGNGELFF
CDR3 DNA: TGTGCCAGTACCCCAGGTGGAAGGGGGAATGGGGAGCTGTTTTTT
D gene: .
V gene: TRBV19
CDR3 length: 15
J gene: TRBJ2-2
clone size: .

CDR3 protein: CASSGFGAEVYGYTF
CDR3 DNA: TGTGCCAGCAGTGGGTTTGGAGCAGAAGTCTATGGCTACACCTTC
D gene: .
V gene: TRBV2
CDR3 length: 15
J gene: TRBJ1-2
clone size: .